This T cell receptor (beta chain) was captured by sequencing in a study of blood T cell repertoires in COVID-19. Measured with immunoSEQ multiplex PCR; TCRdb has only the in-frame clones, and not every one. The sample yields approximately 390,000 clones, over 75% seen once. To note about this clone: The same CDR3 can be traced to other DNA sequences in this sample.

This clonotype was sampled from a woman aged 40-49 years with acute COVID-19. The sample was PBMCs or T cells enriched from blood (not recorded which).

The CDR3, as DNA: TGTGCCAGCAGTTACATCCAGGGGGCCGGGACTGAAGCTTTCTTT. This gives the protein CASSYIQGAGTEAFF. The chain recombines TRBV6-5 with TRBJ1-1; 8 bases are shared with TRBD1. The CDR3 consists of 15 residues. CDR1 and CDR2 (germline): MNHEY, SVGAGI. J lost 5 bases, V lost 2 bases, and 7 bases had no gene match.